This is a list of T cell receptor beta chains from one sample in a study of T cell responses to AZD1222 COVID-19 vaccine. The repertoire was sequenced with immunoSEQ multiplex PCR; TCRdb's copy has only in-frame clones and lacks some. The table includes about 150,000 clones, roughly 90% detected once. Source: peripheral blood, taken on day 0 of AZD1222 vaccination. The source of these receptors is an adult in good health. Both conserved end residues are part of each CDR3. A D gene is named only where the DNA matches it firmly. Part of the rows lack a size; the others show once, few, many or a class for expanded clones.

clone size	V gene	D gene	J gene	CDR3 protein	CDR3 DNA
.	TRBV6-1	TRBD1	TRBJ2-3	CASRQRDRGTDTQYF	TGTGCCAGCAGACAACGGGACAGGGGAACAGATACGCAGTATTTT
.	TRBV28	.	TRBJ1-5	CASSQNQPQHF	TGTGCCAGCAGCCAAAATCAGCCCCAGCATTTT
.	TRBV3-1/TRBV3-2	.	TRBJ2-5	CASSQEARETQYF	TGTGCCAGCAGCCAAGAGGCGCGAGAGACCCAGTACTTC
.	TRBV7-2	.	TRBJ1-1	CASSLWGLEAFF	TGTGCCAGCAGCTTATGGGGGCTTGAAGCTTTCTTT
.	TRBV12-3/TRBV12-4	.	TRBJ1-1	CASSLGGNTEAFF	TGTGCCAGCAGTTTGGGCGGAAACACTGAAGCTTTCTTT
.	TRBV28	.	TRBJ2-7	CASSPVGGSYEQYF	TGTGCCAGCAGTCCGGTAGGGGGATCCTACGAGCAGTACTTC
.	TRBV27	.	TRBJ1-1	CASRGGQFNTEAFF	TGTGCCAGCAGAGGAGGACAGTTTAACACTGAAGCTTTCTTT
.	TRBV24-1	TRBD2	TRBJ2-1	CATSGLAGGDYNEQFF	TGTGCCACCAGTGGCTTAGCGGGAGGGGACTACAATGAGCAGTTCTTC
.	TRBV2	.	TRBJ1-4	CASIGYNEKLFF	TGTGCCAGCATAGGCTACAATGAAAAACTGTTTTTT
.	TRBV4-1	.	TRBJ1-5	CASSQDPNQPQHF	TGCGCCAGCAGCCAAGACCCCAATCAGCCCCAGCATTTT
.	TRBV5-3	.	TRBJ1-2	CARSLTGYYGYTF	TGTGCCAGAAGCCTCACAGGGTACTATGGCTACACCTTC
.	TRBV19	.	TRBJ1-2	CASSIAGGFGYTF	TGTGCCAGTAGTATAGCCGGGGGGTTTGGCTACACCTTC
.	TRBV7-9	.	TRBJ2-1	CASSLGLNNEQFF	TGTGCCAGCAGCTTGGGGCTAAACAATGAGCAGTTCTTC
.	TRBV7-9	TRBD2	TRBJ2-2	CASSNSGGANTGELFF	TGTGCCAGCAGTAATAGCGGGGGTGCCAACACCGGGGAGCTGTTTTTT
.	TRBV9	.	TRBJ1-2	CASSVTGSLINYGYTF	TGTGCCAGCAGCGTGACAGGATCCCTAATTAACTATGGCTACACCTTC
.	TRBV5-1	TRBD1	TRBJ1-2	CASSRDRGNYGYTF	TGCGCCAGCAGCAGGGACAGGGGTAACTATGGCTACACCTTC
few	TRBV12-3/TRBV12-4	.	TRBJ1-1	CASSLVDPFF	TGTGCCAGCAGTTTGGTAGATCCTTTCTTT